The 8 T cell receptor beta chains below all came from one sample that was sequenced in a study of post-analysis software for immune sequencing data. Antigens of these TCRs are unknown. TCR beta cDNA libraries included unique molecular identifiers. MiXCR, applied by TCRdb to the PCR reads, yields one record per CDR3 protein. The table lists 820,000 or so distinct CDR3 sequences, roughly half of them singletons. General study points: The five TRBV segments detected at higher frequency in patients than in controls included TRBV5-6, TRBV5-1 and TRBV20-1.

What was sequenced was blood. The receptors were sampled from a girl aged 10 to 17 with multiple sclerosis.

CDR3: CSAPTGVHTDTQYF. CDR3 DNA sequence: TGCAGTGCTCCAACAGGGGTCCACACAGATACGCAGTATTTT. V and J are TRBV20-1 and TRBJ2-3; 7 bases are a match to TRBD1. In germline, CDR1 is DFQATT, CDR2 SNEGSKA (reference sequence). The CDR3 is 14 amino acids. The junction had 7 bases not matched to a gene; V was cut back by 5 bases and J by 2 bases.

This rearrangement joins TRBV10-3 to TRBJ2-4; the D call may be TRBD1 or TRBD2 (7 bases each). TRBJ2-7 matches the DNA end more closely, so the J call is doubtful. The CDR3 has 15 residues. Germline CDR1 and CDR2: ENHRY and SYGVKD. CDR3 DNA sequence: TGTGCCACCCTGACCAGGGGGGGCGGGAGATACGAGCAGTACTTC. This encodes CATLTRGGGRYEQYF.

The table lists this clonotype with a count of one. Given the absence of the conserved phenylalanine or tryptophan at the CDR3 end, a read error is likely. The CDR3 DNA is TGTGCCAGTGCGGGAGCCCCCTACGAGCAGTACTGC. It yields the protein CASAGAPYEQYC. This rearrangement joins TRBV2 to TRBJ2-7, with 7 positions matching TRBD2. V lost 9 bases and J lost 2; bases outside the gene matches: 4. The CDR3 covers 12 residues. From germline, CDR1 is SNHLY and CDR2 FYNNEI.

This clonotype was found a few times. The chain uses TRBV3-1 and TRBJ2-1; the D gene is possibly TRBD2 (6 bases). Germline CDR1 reads LGHDT; CDR2 reads YNNKEL (reference sequence). The germline V and J ends were trimmed by 0 bases and 2 bases, with 8 bases remaining between them. The CDR3 loop spans 15 amino acids. Here the CDR3 reads CASSQDERAYNEQFF. The CDR3 DNA reads TGTGCCAGCAGCCAAGATGAGCGGGCCTACAATGAGCAGTTCTTC.

The chain employs TRBV6-1 and TRBJ2-2, with D possibly matching TRBD1 (5 bases). Trimming removed 8 bases from V and 0 bases from J, with 13 bases in between. This CDR3 contains 15 residues. Germline values: CDR1 MNHNS, CDR2 SASEGT. CDR3 in amino acids: CASVTGTTNTGELFF. The CDR3 DNA is TGTGCCAGCGTAACAGGTACCACGAACACCGGGGAGCTGTTTTTT.

The chain joins TRBV4-2 to TRBJ2-7; D gene unclear. The germline V gene encodes CDR1 LGHNA and CDR2 YNFKEQ. This CDR3 is 14 amino acids long. V gave up 0 bases and J gave up 6 bases, with 12 bases separating them. As DNA, the CDR3 is TGTGCCAGCAGCCAAGAGGGTTTCACCGGCGAGCAGTACTTC. It codes for CASSQEGFTGEQYF.

This chain links TRBV20-1 with TRBJ2-3; no clear D gene. Germline V CDR1 and CDR2: DFQATT, SNEGSKA (reference sequence). V shed 3 bases and J shed 4 bases, with 8 bases lying between them. This CDR3 spans 12 amino acids. CDR3 DNA sequence: TGCAGTGCTAGGGAGAGCGCAGATACGCAGTATTTT. Residues: CSARESADTQYF.

This clonotype has just a few counts. The gene calls are TRBV29-1 and TRBJ1-1, with 7 bases matching TRBD1. The CDR3 runs to 13 residues. The germline gives CDR1 SQVTM, CDR2 ANQGSEA. J lost 5 bases, V lost 4 bases, and 7 bases had no gene match. CDR3 DNA: TGCAGCGTTGTAGGGGGCGGCCGTACTGAAGCTTTCTTT. This sequence encodes CSVVGGGRTEAFF.